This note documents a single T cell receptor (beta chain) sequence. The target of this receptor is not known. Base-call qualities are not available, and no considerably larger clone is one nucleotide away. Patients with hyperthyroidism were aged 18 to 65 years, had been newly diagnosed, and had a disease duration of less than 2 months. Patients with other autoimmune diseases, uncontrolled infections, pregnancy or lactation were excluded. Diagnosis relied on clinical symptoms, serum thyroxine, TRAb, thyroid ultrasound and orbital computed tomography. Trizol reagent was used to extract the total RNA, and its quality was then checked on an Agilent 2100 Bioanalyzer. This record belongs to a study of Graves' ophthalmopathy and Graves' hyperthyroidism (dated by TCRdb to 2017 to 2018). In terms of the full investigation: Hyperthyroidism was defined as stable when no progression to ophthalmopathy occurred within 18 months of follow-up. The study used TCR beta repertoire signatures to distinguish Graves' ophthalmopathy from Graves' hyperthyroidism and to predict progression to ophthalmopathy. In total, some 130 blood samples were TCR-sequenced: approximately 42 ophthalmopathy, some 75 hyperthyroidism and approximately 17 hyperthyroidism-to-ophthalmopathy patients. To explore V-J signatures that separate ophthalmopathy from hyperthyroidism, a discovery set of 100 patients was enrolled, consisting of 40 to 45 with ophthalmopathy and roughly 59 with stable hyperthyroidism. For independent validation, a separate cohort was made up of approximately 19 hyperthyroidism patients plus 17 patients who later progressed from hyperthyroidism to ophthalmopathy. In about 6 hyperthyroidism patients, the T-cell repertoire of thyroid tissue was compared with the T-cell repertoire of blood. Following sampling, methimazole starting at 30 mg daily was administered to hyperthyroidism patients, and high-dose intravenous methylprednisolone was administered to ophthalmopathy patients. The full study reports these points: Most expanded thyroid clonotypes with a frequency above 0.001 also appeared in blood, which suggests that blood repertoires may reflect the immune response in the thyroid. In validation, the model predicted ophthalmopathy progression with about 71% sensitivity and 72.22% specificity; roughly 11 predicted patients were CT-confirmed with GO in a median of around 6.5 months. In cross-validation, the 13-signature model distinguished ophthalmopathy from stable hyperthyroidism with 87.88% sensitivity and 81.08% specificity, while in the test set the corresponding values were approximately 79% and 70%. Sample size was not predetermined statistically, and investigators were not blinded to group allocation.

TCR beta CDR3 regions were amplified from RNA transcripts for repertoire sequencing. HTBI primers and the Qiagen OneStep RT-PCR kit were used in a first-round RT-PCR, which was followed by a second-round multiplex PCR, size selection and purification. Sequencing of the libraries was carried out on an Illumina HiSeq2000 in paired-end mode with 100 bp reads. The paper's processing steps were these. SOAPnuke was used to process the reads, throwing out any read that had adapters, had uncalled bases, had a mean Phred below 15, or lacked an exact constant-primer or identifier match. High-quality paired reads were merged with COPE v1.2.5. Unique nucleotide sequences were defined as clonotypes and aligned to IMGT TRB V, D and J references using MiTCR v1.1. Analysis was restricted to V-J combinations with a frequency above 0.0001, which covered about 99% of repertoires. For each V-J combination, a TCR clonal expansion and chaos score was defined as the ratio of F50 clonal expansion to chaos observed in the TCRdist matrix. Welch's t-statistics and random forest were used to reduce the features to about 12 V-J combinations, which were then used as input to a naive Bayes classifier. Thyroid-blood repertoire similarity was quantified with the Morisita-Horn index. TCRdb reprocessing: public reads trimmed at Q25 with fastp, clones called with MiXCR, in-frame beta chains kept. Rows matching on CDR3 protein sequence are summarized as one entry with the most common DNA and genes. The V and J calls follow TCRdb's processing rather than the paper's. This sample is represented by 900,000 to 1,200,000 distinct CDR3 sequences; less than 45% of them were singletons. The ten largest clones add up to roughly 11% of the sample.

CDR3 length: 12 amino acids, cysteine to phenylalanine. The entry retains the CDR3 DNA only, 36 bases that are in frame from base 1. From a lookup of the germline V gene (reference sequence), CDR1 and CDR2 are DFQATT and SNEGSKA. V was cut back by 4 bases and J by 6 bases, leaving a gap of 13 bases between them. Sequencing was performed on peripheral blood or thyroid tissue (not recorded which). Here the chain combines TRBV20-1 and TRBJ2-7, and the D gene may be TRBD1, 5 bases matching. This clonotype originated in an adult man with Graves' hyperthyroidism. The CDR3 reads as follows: CSAISGYVEQYF. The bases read TGCAGTGCTATATCAGGGTATGTCGAGCAGTACTTC.